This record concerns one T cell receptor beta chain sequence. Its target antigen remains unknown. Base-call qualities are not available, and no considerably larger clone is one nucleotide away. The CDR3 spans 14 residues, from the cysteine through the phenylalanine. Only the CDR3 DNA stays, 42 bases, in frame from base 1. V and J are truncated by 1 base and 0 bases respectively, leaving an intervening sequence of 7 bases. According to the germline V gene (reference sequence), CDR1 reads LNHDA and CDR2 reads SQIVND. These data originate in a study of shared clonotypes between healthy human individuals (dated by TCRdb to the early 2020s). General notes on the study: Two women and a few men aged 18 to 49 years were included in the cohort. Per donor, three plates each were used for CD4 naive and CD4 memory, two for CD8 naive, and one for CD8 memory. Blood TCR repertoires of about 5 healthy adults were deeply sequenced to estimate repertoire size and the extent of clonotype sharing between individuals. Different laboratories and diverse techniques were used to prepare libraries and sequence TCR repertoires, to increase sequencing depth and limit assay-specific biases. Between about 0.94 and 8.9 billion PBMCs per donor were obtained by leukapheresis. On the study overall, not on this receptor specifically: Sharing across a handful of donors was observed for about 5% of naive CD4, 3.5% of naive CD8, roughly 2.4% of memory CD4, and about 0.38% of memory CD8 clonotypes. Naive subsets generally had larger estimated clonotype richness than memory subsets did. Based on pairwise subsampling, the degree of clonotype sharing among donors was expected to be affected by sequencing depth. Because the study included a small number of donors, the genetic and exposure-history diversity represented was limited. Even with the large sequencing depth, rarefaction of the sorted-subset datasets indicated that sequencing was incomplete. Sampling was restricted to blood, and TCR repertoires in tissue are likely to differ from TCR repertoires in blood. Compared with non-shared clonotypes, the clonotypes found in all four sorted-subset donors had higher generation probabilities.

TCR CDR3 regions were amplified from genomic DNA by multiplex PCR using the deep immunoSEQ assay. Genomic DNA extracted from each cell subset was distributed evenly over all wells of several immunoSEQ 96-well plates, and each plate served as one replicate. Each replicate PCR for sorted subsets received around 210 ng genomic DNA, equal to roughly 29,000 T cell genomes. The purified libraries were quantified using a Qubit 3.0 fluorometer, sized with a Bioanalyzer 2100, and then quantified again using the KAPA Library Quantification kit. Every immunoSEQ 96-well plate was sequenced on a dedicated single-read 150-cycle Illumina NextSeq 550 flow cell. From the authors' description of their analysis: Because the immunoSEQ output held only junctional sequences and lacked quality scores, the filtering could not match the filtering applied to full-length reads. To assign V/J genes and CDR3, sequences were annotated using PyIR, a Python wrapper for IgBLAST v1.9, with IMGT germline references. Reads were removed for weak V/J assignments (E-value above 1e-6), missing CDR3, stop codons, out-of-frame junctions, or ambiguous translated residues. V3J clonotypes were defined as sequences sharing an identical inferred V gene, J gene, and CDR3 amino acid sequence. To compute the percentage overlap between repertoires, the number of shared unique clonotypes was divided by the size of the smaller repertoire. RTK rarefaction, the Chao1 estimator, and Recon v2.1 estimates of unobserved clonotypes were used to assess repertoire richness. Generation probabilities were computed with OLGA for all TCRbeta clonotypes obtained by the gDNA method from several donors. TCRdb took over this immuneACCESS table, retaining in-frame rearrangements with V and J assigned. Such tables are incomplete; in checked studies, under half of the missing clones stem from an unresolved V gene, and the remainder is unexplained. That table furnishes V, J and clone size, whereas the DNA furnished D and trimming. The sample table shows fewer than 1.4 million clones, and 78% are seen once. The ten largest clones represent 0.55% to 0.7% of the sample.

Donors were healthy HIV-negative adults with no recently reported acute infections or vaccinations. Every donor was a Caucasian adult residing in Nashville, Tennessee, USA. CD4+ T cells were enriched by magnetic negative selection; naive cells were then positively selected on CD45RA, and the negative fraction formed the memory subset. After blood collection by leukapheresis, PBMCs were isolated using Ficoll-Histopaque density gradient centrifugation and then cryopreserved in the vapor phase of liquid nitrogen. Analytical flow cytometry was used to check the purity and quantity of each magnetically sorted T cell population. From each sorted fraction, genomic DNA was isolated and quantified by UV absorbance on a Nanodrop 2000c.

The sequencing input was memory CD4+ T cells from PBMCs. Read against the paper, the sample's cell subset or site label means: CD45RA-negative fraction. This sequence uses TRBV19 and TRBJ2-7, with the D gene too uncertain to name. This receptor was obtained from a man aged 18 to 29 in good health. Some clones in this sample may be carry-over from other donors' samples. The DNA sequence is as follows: TGTGCCAGTAGTATAGGGGCCGCCTCCTACGAGCAGTACTTC. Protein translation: CASSIGAASYEQYF.